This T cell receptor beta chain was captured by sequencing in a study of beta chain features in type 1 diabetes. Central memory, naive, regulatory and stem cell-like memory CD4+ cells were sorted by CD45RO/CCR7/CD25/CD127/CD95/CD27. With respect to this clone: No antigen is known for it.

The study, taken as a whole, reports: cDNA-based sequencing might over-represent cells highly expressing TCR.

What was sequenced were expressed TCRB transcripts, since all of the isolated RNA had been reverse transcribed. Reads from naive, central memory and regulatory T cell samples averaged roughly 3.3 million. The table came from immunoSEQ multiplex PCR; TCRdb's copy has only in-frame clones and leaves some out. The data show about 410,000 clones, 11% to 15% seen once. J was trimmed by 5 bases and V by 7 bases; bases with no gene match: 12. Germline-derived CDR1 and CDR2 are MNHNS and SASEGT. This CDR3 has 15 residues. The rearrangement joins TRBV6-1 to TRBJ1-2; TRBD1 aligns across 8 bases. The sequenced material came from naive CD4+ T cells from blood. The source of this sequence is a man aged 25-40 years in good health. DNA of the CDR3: TGTGCCAGCAAATCGGTGACAGGGGAGGTATATGGCTACACCTTC. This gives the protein CASKSVTGEVYGYTF.